Shown below are 24 T cell receptor beta chains from a single sample sequenced in a study of OX40 agonist ivuxolimab in advanced cancers. TCRdb's table, derived via immunoSEQ multiplex PCR, lists solely in-frame clones and lacks some. The sample contains roughly 80,000 clones, roughly 84% of which appear only once. The sequenced sample was CD4+ or CD8+ T cells sorted from blood, obtained in a trial of the OX40 agonist ivuxolimab. Source of these receptors: an adult with an advanced solid tumor such as melanoma, head and neck, liver or kidney cancer.

A single count supports this clone. The CDR3 region is CASSFGLAGGRNTGELFF. CDR3 nucleotides: TGTGCCAGTAGTTTTGGACTAGCGGGAGGGCGGAACACCGGGGAGCTGTTTTTT. The V gene is TRBV19, the J gene TRBJ2-2; 15 nucleotides line up with TRBD2. CDR1 LNHDA and CDR2 SQIVND come from the germline V gene (reference sequence). This CDR3 has 18 residues. The V and J ends lost 5 bases and 1 base, in that order; junction bases with no gene match: 5.

This clone turned up a few times. J is TRBJ1-5 and V is TRBV7-9; D ambiguous. In germline, CDR1 is SEHNR, CDR2 FQNEAQ (reference sequence). The V end lost 3 bases, the J end lost 1 base, and 7 bases lay between the germline ends. The CDR3 is 14 residues long. As DNA, the CDR3 is TGTGCCAGCAGCTTTGGGCAAAGCAATCAGCCCCAGCATTTT. Amino acids: CASSFGQSNQPQHF.

This chain connects TRBV11-2 to TRBJ2-7; D perhaps matches TRBD1 (6 bases). Germline CDR1 SGHAT, CDR2 FQNNGV. This CDR3 is built from 14 residues. Trimming removed 1 base at V and 2 bases at J, with 9 bases between. The CDR3 DNA sequence: TGTGCCAGCAGCTTAGGACAGGTAACCTACGAGCAGTACTTC. This translates into CASSLGQVTYEQYF.

V is TRBV12-5 and J is TRBJ2-1; TRBD1 aligns across 9 bases. This CDR3 is built from 14 residues. CDR1 and CDR2 (germline): LGHNT, FRNRAP. V lost 4 bases to trimming and J lost 8 bases; unmatched junction nucleotides: 6. CDR3 sequence: CASGWGQGRDEQFF. Here the CDR3 DNA reads TGTGCTAGTGGTTGGGGACAGGGTAGGGATGAGCAGTTCTTC.

This clone was observed a handful of times. The rearrangement links TRBV7-3 to TRBJ2-6; perhaps TRBD2 as D (5 bases). V was pared by 5 bases and J by 4 bases, with 12 bases between. Looked up from germline, CDR1 is SGHTA and CDR2 is FQGTGA. The CDR3 runs 15 residues. CDR3 DNA: TGTGCCAGCAGCGCAGAGGGTGCCGGGGCCAACGTCCTGACTTTC. It translates to CASSAEGAGANVLTF. The complete variable domain, with remaining parts taken from reference TRBV7-3 and TRBJ2-6, reads GAGVSQTPSNKVTEKGKYVELRCDPISGHTALYWYRQSLGQGPEFLIYFQGTGAADDSGLPNDRFFAVRPEGSVSTLKIQRTERGDSAVYLCASSAEGAGANVLTFGAGSRLTVL.

The chain uses TRBV20-1 and TRBJ1-1; no definite D call. V was clipped by 6 bases and J by 4 bases, with 6 bases between them. This CDR3 has 10 residues. In germline, CDR1 is DFQATT, CDR2 SNEGSKA (reference sequence). As DNA, the CDR3 is TGCAGTGCAAAAAGCACTGAAGCTTTCTTT. This codes for CSAKSTEAFF.

This chain joins TRBV7-3 and TRBJ2-5; D is uncertain. Deletions cut 5 bases from V and 5 bases from J, with 15 bases between. Germline lookup yields CDR1 SGHTA and CDR2 FQGTGA. CDR3 length: 14 residues. This chain's CDR3 is CASSRGNQLETQYF. CDR3 bases: TGTGCCAGCAGCCGTGGCAACCAATTGGAGACCCAGTACTTC.

The chain couples TRBV5-1 to TRBJ1-1; D gene ambiguous. Per the germline V gene, CDR1 is SGHRS and CDR2 is YFSETQ. Trimming removed 0 bases at V and 4 bases at J, with 10 bases between. The CDR3 covers 14 residues. This chain's CDR3 is CASSLAAEPTEAFF. DNA of the CDR3: TGCGCCAGCAGCTTGGCCGCGGAGCCCACTGAAGCTTTCTTT. Drawing the rest from reference TRBV5-1 and TRBJ1-1, the complete variable domain is KAGVTQTPRYLIKTRGQQVTLSCSPISGHRSVSWYQQTPGQGLQFLFEYFSETQRNKGNFPGRFSGRQFSNSRSEMNVSTLELGDSALYLCASSLAAEPTEAFFGQGTRLTVV.

J is TRBJ1-4 and V is TRBV28; 7 bases line up with TRBD1. Per the germline V gene, CDR1 is MDHEN and CDR2 is SYDVKM. Trimming at V came to 5 bases and at J to 4 bases, leaving 7 bases not matched to a gene. This CDR3 comprises 15 residues. CDR3 amino acids: CASSPPTGVNEKLFF. Here the CDR3 DNA reads TGTGCCAGCAGTCCACCCACAGGGGTTAATGAAAAACTGTTTTTT.

V is TRBV27 and J is TRBJ2-3, with D unresolved. The V gene's germline CDR1 is MNHEY and CDR2 SMNVEV (reference sequence). V lost 2 bases to trimming and J lost 5 bases, with 2 bases between them. The CDR3 length is 11 residues. CDR3 sequence (DNA): TGTGCCAGCAGTTTAGGAGATACGCAGTATTTT. Translated, it gives CASSLGDTQYF.

This chain connects TRBV7-2 to TRBJ1-2; D is possibly TRBD1 (5 bases). The CDR3 runs 14 residues. Trimming cost V 5 bases and J 4 bases, with 14 bases left between them. The germline CDR1 and CDR2 sequences are SGHTA and FQGNSA. This chain's CDR3 is CASSPNLGVYGYTF. In DNA, the CDR3 is TGTGCCAGCAGCCCAAACCTGGGGGTCTATGGCTACACCTTC.

V usage is TRBV9 and J usage is TRBJ2-5; D call uncertain. The CDR3 has 15 residues. V was clipped by 0 bases and J by 5 bases, with 14 bases between them. Looked up from germline, CDR1 is SGDLS and CDR2 is YYNGEE. CDR3 in DNA: TGTGCCAGCAGCGTAGGAGGCCAGGATAGGGAGACCCAGTACTTC. Amino acids: CASSVGGQDRETQYF.

The chain joins TRBV7-3 to TRBJ2-6, with D tentatively TRBD1 (7 bases). This CDR3 has 18 amino acids. V was clipped by 1 base and J by 0 bases, with 13 bases between them. Germline-derived CDR1 and CDR2 are SGHTA and FQGTGA. For the CDR3, the DNA is TGTGCCAGCAGCTTAATAGGAGGGGGCAGCTCTGGGGCCAACGTCCTGACTTTC. Encoded protein: CASSLIGGGSSGANVLTF.

The chain couples TRBV2 to TRBJ1-5; D gene uncertain. The CDR3 is 13 amino acids. V was pared by 8 bases and J by 2 bases, with 10 bases between. The germline gives CDR1 SNHLY, CDR2 FYNNEI. The CDR3 loop reads CASGQVGNQPQHF. For the CDR3, the DNA is TGTGCCAGCGGGCAGGTTGGCAATCAGCCCCAGCATTTT.

The chain carries TRBV12-5 and TRBJ1-1; possible D gene TRBD1, 5 bases. This CDR3 region has 13 residues. Trimming removed 7 bases at V and 4 bases at J, with 13 bases between. CDR1 is LGHNT, CDR2 FRNRAP, per germline. In DNA form, the CDR3 reads TGTGCTAGTGTTTCGTACGGGGGCACTGAAGCTTTCTTT. It yields the protein CASVSYGGTEAFF. The full variable domain, rest sourced from reference TRBV12-5 and TRBJ1-1, is DARVTQTPRHKVTEMGQEVTMRCQPILGHNTVFWYRQTMMQGLELLAYFRNRAPLDDSGMPKDRFSAEMPDATLATLKIQPSEPRDSAVYFCASVSYGGTEAFFGQGTRLTVV.

A few counts support this clone. This sequence joins TRBV9 and TRBJ1-3; D perhaps matches TRBD1 (6 bases). Germline assignment: CDR1 SGDLS and CDR2 YYNGEE. CDR3 size: 15 residues. Between the trimmed V and J ends, which lost 6 bases and 1 base, there was a span of 14 bases. The CDR3 region has the DNA TGTGCCAGCACCCCTCGGGGGGCTTCTGGAAACACCATATATTTT. Residues: CASTPRGASGNTIYF. Full variable domain (missing parts from reference TRBV9 and TRBJ1-3): DSGVTQTPKHLITATGQRVTLRCSPRSGDLSVYWYQQSLDQGLQFLIQYYNGEERAKGNILERFSAQQFPDLHSELNLSSLELGDSALYFCASTPRGASGNTIYFGEGSWLTVV.

The chain links TRBV7-8 to TRBJ1-1, with D unclear. Trimming removed 3 bases at V and 4 bases at J, with 12 bases between. The germline V gene encodes CDR1 SGHVS and CDR2 FQNEAQ. CDR3 length: 14 residues. The CDR3 sequence: CASSFQSGGTEAFF. CDR3 DNA sequence: TGTGCCAGCAGCTTTCAGAGCGGCGGCACTGAAGCTTTCTTT. The full variable domain, completed using reference TRBV7-8 and TRBJ1-1, is GAGVSQSPRYKVAKRGQDVALRCDPISGHVSLFWYQQALGQGPEFLTYFQNEAQLDKSGLPSDRFFAERPEGSVSTLKIQRTQQEDSAVYLCASSFQSGGTEAFFGQGTRLTVV.

The rearrangement joins TRBV6-1 to TRBJ1-2; no definite D call. Germline lookup yields CDR1 MNHNS and CDR2 SASEGT. The CDR3 sequence is 14 residues long. V was shortened by 3 bases and J by 2 bases, with 10 bases between the two germline ends. CDR3 DNA sequence: TGTGCCAGCAGTGACCACGAACGGAACTATGGCTACACCTTC. Amino acid sequence: CASSDHERNYGYTF.

This clone has only one observation. The V call is TRBV4-2, the J call TRBJ2-1; 10 bases match TRBD2. The CDR3 is 15 amino acids. J gave up 8 bases and V 1 base, and 5 bases lay outside the gene matches. Germline CDR1 reads LGHNA; CDR2 reads YNFKEQ. For the CDR3, the DNA is TGTGCCAGCAGCCAAGCAGCGGGGGGGCGCGATGAGCAGTTCTTC. It is translated as CASSQAAGGRDEQFF.

The V gene is TRBV29-1, the J gene TRBJ2-7, with 10 positions matching TRBD1. This CDR3 is built from 13 residues. Germline CDR1 reads SQVTM; CDR2 reads ANQGSEA. The ends lost 4 bases at V and 1 base at J; junction bases unmatched: 1. The CDR3 nucleotides read TGCAGCGTTGGGGACAGGGGATCCTACGAGCAGTACTTC. Its protein is CSVGDRGSYEQYF.

The chain uses TRBV18 and TRBJ2-7, with 10 bases that match TRBD1. Germline CDR1 reads KGHSH; CDR2 reads LQKENI. The V gene end was trimmed by 5 bases and the J gene end by 4 bases; junction bases not matched to a gene: 8. This CDR3 is built from 15 residues. CDR3 amino acids: CASSSTGGAIYEQYF. The CDR3, as DNA: TGTGCCAGCTCATCGACAGGGGGCGCGATATACGAGCAGTACTTC.

The rearrangement links TRBV10-3 to TRBJ1-1; no definite D call. The CDR3 has 14 amino acids. V dropped 0 bases and J dropped 5 bases, with 10 bases sitting between them. Per germline, CDR1 ENHRY and CDR2 SYGVKD. In DNA form, the CDR3 reads TGTGCCATCAGTGAGTCCCTGGGAGTGACTGAAGCTTTCTTT. Its protein product is CAISESLGVTEAFF.

The CDR3 bases are TGTGCCTGGACTGCTAGCGGGAGAGAGACCCAGTACTTC. Translation: CAWTASGRETQYF. The V call is TRBV30, the J call TRBJ2-5; TRBD2 matches 10 bases. Germline V gene lookup returns CDR1 GTSNPN and CDR2 SVGIG (reference sequence). The CDR3 length is 13 residues. V lost 4 bases to trimming and J lost 4 bases; unmatched junction nucleotides: 3.

This clone was seen a handful of times. CDR3 nucleotides: TGTGCCAGCAGCTCACCCTCAGGGAGACCAGGAAACATTCAGTACTTC. Its translation: CASSSPSGRPGNIQYF. This chain links TRBV11-2 with TRBJ2-4; D possibly uses TRBD1 or TRBD2 (5 bases each). The CDR3 contains 16 residues. The germline V gene has CDR1 SGHAT and CDR2 FQNNGV. The V and J ends lost 4 bases and 6 bases respectively, with 19 bases between them.